This passage covers 24 T cell receptor beta chains from one sample sequenced in a study of patients and donors after allogeneic stem cell transplantation. In TCRdb, the RT-PCR reads were re-called with MiXCR into one record per CDR3 protein. The sample carries approximately 430,000 distinct CDR3 sequences, 16% recorded once. The sample taken for sequencing was blood, either unsorted or a sorted T cell fraction (not recorded which). All receptors derive from a human donor who was either an allogeneic HSCT recipient or a stem cell or donor lymphocyte infusion donor (not recorded which). It is not recorded whose cells these are; they may come from a transplant donor.

This clonotype was seen more than once but under ten times. V is TRBV4-3 and J is TRBJ2-7; 8 bases map to TRBD2. Germline V CDR1 and CDR2: LGHNA, YSLEER. The trim removed 4 bases at V and 1 base at J, leaving 6 bases unmatched. The length of the CDR3 is 15 residues. CDR3 sequence: CASSPSGGSSYEQYF. DNA of the CDR3: TGCGCCAGCAGCCCCTCGGGGGGGAGTTCCTACGAGCAGTACTTC.

This clonotype has more than one count but fewer than ten. CDR3 sequence (DNA): TGTGCCAGCAGACCATTGGGCGGGAGAAAAAACAATGAGCAGTTCTTC. It specifies CASRPLGGRKNNEQFF. The chain recombines TRBV11-2 with TRBJ2-1, with 7 bases identical to TRBD2. The CDR3 totals 16 residues. The V segment lost 6 bases and the J segment 5 bases; nucleotides outside the gene matches: 13. Germline lookup yields CDR1 SGHAT and CDR2 FQNNGV.

This clonotype was detected many times. CDR3 protein: CASSLDGSNQPQHF. For the CDR3, the DNA is TGCGCCAGCAGCTTGGACGGGAGCAATCAGCCCCAGCATTTT. This chain links TRBV5-1 with TRBJ1-5; D unclear. V lost 0 bases to trimming and J lost 1 base, with 5 bases between them. The CDR3 has 14 residues. Germline values: CDR1 SGHRS, CDR2 YFSETQ.

This clonotype was seen a few times. The chain joins TRBV6-1 to TRBJ2-3; either TRBD1 or TRBD2 may fit D (7 bases each). The CDR3 runs to 16 residues. V was trimmed by 2 bases and J by 5 bases, leaving 17 bases between them. Germline V CDR1 and CDR2: MNHNS, SASEGT. The CDR3 bases are TGTGCCAGCAGTGAACGCCCAGGGGGGGTGGTAGATACGCAGTATTTT. Translation gives CASSERPGGVVDTQYF.

There are a few counts of this clonotype. The rearrangement joins TRBV9 to TRBJ2-1; TRBD2 might be the D (7 bases). Germline V lookup: CDR1 SGDLS, CDR2 YYNGEE. This CDR3 contains 14 residues. V was pared by 0 bases and J by 6 bases, with 10 bases between. The CDR3 here is CASSVAGGSNEQFF. As DNA, the CDR3 is TGTGCCAGCAGCGTAGCGGGGGGCAGCAATGAGCAGTTCTTC.

The rearrangement links TRBV20-1 to TRBJ1-2; no firm D call. The CDR3 contains 11 residues. V shed 3 bases and J shed 7 bases, with 9 bases lying between them. CDR1 DFQATT and CDR2 SNEGSKA come from the germline V gene (reference sequence). The CDR3 reads CSASWDSGYTF. CDR3 bases: TGCAGTGCTAGCTGGGATTCTGGCTACACCTTC.

As regards this clonotype: The junction and the germline gene differ at one end; a read error may be behind it. The V and J genes are TRBV30 and TRBJ2-7; tentative D call: TRBD1 (6 bases). The CDR3 consists of 15 residues. In germline, CDR1 is GTSNPN, CDR2 SVGIG (reference sequence). CDR3: CAWSGGQGLSGEQYF. The CDR3 region has the DNA TGTGCCTGGAGTGGGGGGCAGGGGCTTTCTGGGGAGCAGTACTTT.

The J gene is TRBJ2-2, the V gene TRBV12-3 or TRBV12-4; 11 bases fit TRBD2. The CDR3 has 17 amino acids. V shed 3 bases and J 3 bases; nucleotides not matched to a gene: 6. CDR3 in DNA: TGTGCCAGCAGTTTTGAATCACTAGCGGGAGACACCGGGGAGCTGTTTTTT. This sequence encodes CASSFESLAGDTGELFF.

In this sample, this clonotype turned up a few times. The genes are TRBV7-9 and TRBJ2-7; TRBD1 matches at 9 bases. The trim removed 5 bases at V and 5 bases at J, leaving 7 bases unmatched. This CDR3 has 14 amino acids. CDR1 and CDR2 from the germline V gene are SEHNR and FQNEAQ (reference sequence). CDR3 residues: CASSTSGTGNEQYF. CDR3 bases: TGTGCCAGCAGCACCTCCGGGACAGGGAACGAGCAGTACTTC.

Many counts were recorded for this clonotype. DNA for the CDR3: TGCAGTGTTAGGGGGGGAAGAACTGAAGCTTTCTTT. Encoded protein: CSVRGGRTEAFF. This chain connects TRBV29-1 to TRBJ1-1; weak D call: TRBD1 (6 bases). Germline values: CDR1 SQVTM, CDR2 ANQGSEA. The CDR3 runs to 12 residues.

Only a few counts were recorded for this clonotype. The chain uses TRBV9 and TRBJ2-7; 8 bases line up with TRBD2. Germline loops: CDR1 SGDLS, CDR2 YYNGEE. V gave up 0 bases and J gave up 4 bases; unmatched junction bases: 6. This CDR3 comprises 15 residues. CDR3 loop: CASSVGRSGGYEQYF. The CDR3 DNA follows: TGTGCCAGCAGCGTAGGAAGGAGCGGGGGTTACGAGCAGTACTTC.

The chain uses TRBV2 and TRBJ2-7; D might be TRBD2 (6 bases). The CDR3 extends over 16 amino acids. The germline gives CDR1 SNHLY, CDR2 FYNNEI. The V end lost 6 bases, the J end lost 2 bases, and 20 bases lay between the germline ends. The DNA for the CDR3 is TGTGCCAGCAGCCTGGGACGGCTCCCGGGGGCCTACGAGCAGTACTTC. Translating it yields CASSLGRLPGAYEQYF.

This clonotype was picked up a small number of times. This chain connects TRBV20-1 to TRBJ1-1, with 9 bases identical to TRBD1. This CDR3 spans 17 amino acids. With 0 bases clipped from V and 5 bases from J, the junction kept 13 bases outside the gene matches. From germline, CDR1 is DFQATT and CDR2 SNEGSKA (reference sequence). CDR3 sequence: CSARDGGTGIPRTEAFF. DNA for the CDR3: TGCAGTGCTAGAGATGGCGGGACAGGGATACCGAGAACTGAAGCTTTCTTT.

The V gene is TRBV7-6, the J gene TRBJ2-3; no clear D gene. CDR1 is SGHVS and CDR2 is FNYEAQ in the germline V gene. The germline V and J ends were trimmed by 4 bases and 0 bases, with 11 bases remaining between them. The CDR3 is 15 amino acids. The CDR3 nucleotides are TGTGCCAGCAGCTCCCGTTCCTCTAGCACAGATACGCAGTATTTT. Translated: CASSSRSSSTDTQYF.

The J gene is TRBJ2-2, the V gene TRBV20-1; 9 bases are a match to TRBD2. Germline values: CDR1 DFQATT, CDR2 SNEGSKA (reference sequence). The junction had 4 bases not matched to a gene; V was cut back by 5 bases and J by 3 bases. The CDR3 is made up of 14 amino acids. The CDR3 spells CSAGLAGHTGELFF. CDR3 sequence (DNA): TGCAGTGCTGGGCTAGCGGGACACACCGGGGAGCTGTTTTTT.

This chain connects TRBV4-3 to TRBJ2-5; no reliable D call. Trimming shortened V by 4 bases and J by 7 bases, and 13 bases separated the two germline ends. This CDR3 has 13 amino acids. CDR1 and CDR2 from the germline V gene are LGHNA and YSLEER. CDR3 protein: CASSPDQQRTQYF. DNA for the CDR3: TGCGCCAGCAGCCCAGACCAGCAACGGACCCAGTACTTC.

This chain links TRBV6-5 with TRBJ1-3; maybe TRBD1 (5 bases). This CDR3 spans 15 amino acids. The V gene's germline CDR1 is MNHEY and CDR2 SVGAGI. With 4 bases removed from V and 3 bases from J, the gap between germline ends came to 13 bases. CDR3 DNA sequence: TGTGCCAGCAGTTCTCCCCGAACAGGTGGAAACACCATATATTTT. Translated: CASSSPRTGGNTIYF.

The gene calls are TRBV6-5 and TRBJ1-5; D gene uncertain. Trimming took off 2 bases at V and 2 bases at J, with 13 bases between the two ends. In germline, CDR1 is MNHEY, CDR2 SVGAGI. CDR3 length: 16 amino acids. The CDR3 loop is CASSYGSGVGNQPQHF. As DNA, the CDR3 is TGTGCCAGCAGTTACGGCAGTGGGGTGGGCAATCAGCCCCAGCATTTT.

The rearrangement joins TRBV5-1 to TRBJ2-2, with unresolved D. The CDR3 contains 13 residues. Germline assignment: CDR1 SGHRS and CDR2 YFSETQ. V dropped 5 bases and J dropped 8 bases, with 13 bases sitting between them. CDR3 in DNA: TGCGCCAGCAGTTCTACTCTGGGAGGGGAGCTGTTTTTT. This encodes CASSSTLGGELFF.

V and J are TRBV15 and TRBJ2-7; no clear D. The germline V gene has CDR1 LNHNV and CDR2 YYDKDF (reference sequence). The V gene lost 0 bases and the J gene lost 2 bases, with 17 bases spanning the gap. The CDR3 contains 17 residues. The CDR3 protein is CATSRDRFGQFPYEQYF. Here the CDR3 DNA reads TGTGCCACCAGCAGAGATCGATTCGGGCAGTTCCCCTACGAGCAGTACTTC. The variable domain in full, completed from reference TRBV15 and TRBJ2-7, reads DAMVIQNPRYQVTQFGKPVTLSCSQTLNHNVMYWYQQKSSQAPKLLFHYYDKDFNNEADTPDNFQSRRPNTSFCFLDIRSPGLGDTAMYLCATSRDRFGQFPYEQYFGPGTRLTVT.

This chain links TRBV14 with TRBJ1-1; 11 bases agree with TRBD1. The V and J ends lost 4 bases and 4 bases, in that order; junction bases with no gene match: 8. Germline V gene data show CDR1 as SGHDN and CDR2 as FVKESK. The CDR3 is 16 amino acids. As DNA, the CDR3 is TGTGCCAGCAGCCGGACAGGGGGCGCGTCATTCACTGAAGCTTTCTTT. This sequence encodes CASSRTGGASFTEAFF.

This clonotype showed up many times. The gene calls are TRBV12-3 or TRBV12-4 and TRBJ2-5; maybe TRBD1 (6 bases). V was pared by 9 bases and J by 2 bases, with 10 bases between. There are 12 residues in the CDR3. The chain's CDR3 is CASMGAQETQYF. The CDR3, as DNA: TGTGCCAGTATGGGGGCTCAAGAGACCCAGTACTTC.

This clonotype was counted a few times. The chain links TRBV3-1 to TRBJ2-7; D is unresolved. This CDR3 spans 12 amino acids. The V gene's germline CDR1 is LGHDT and CDR2 YNNKEL (reference sequence). V dropped 2 bases and J dropped 5 bases, with 7 bases sitting between them. DNA for the CDR3: TGTGCCAGCAGCCAACTTCTAAACGAGCAGTACTTC. Protein product: CASSQLLNEQYF.

This clonotype was recorded many times. The chain links TRBV25-1 to TRBJ2-7; D is possibly TRBD2 (6 bases). V was trimmed by 5 bases and J by 4 bases, leaving 12 bases between them. Germline loops: CDR1 MGHDK, CDR2 SYGVNS. The CDR3 has 13 residues. CDR3 DNA: TGTGCCAGCAGTCTGACGGGGGTATACGAGCAGTACTTC. It yields the protein CASSLTGVYEQYF.